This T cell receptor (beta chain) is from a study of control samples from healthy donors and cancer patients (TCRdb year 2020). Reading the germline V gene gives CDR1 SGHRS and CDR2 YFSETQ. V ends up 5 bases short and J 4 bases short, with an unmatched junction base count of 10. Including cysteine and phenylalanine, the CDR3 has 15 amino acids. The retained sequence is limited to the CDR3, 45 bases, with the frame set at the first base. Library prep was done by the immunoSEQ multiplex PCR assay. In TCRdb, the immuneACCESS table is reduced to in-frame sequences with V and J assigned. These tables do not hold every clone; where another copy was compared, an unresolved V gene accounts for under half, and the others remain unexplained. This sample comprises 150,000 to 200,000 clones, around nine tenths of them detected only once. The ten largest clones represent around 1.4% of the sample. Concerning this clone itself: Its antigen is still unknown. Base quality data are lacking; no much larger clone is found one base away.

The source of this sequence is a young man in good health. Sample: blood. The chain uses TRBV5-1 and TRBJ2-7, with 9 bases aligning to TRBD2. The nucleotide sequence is TGCGCCAGCAGGATATTTGCGGGAGGGGCGTACGAGCAGTACTTC. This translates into CASRIFAGGAYEQYF.